This T cell receptor (beta chain) derives from a study of breast tumors, draining lymph nodes, adjacent tissues. Trimming cost V 10 bases and J 1 base; bases outside gene matches: 8. Per germline, CDR1 MNHEY and CDR2 SVGEGT. The CDR3 is made up of 14 amino acids. TCRdb called the multiplex PCR reads again in MiXCR, with one record for every CDR3 protein. The table shows about 21,000 distinct CDR3 sequences, with under 60% occurring only once. The TCR originated in a female donor with breast cancer. Some clones in this sample may be carry-over from other donors' samples. Sequences were obtained from breast tumor tissue. The chain uses TRBV6-2 or TRBV6-3 and TRBJ2-3, with 7 bases identical to TRBD2. The DNA for the CDR3 is TGTGCCACCCGTTTGGCGGGGGGCACAGATACGCAGTATTTT. Translated, it gives CATRLAGGTDTQYF.